The 5 T cell receptor beta chains reported below all come from one sample, sequenced in a study of blood T cell repertoires in COVID-19. Here immunoSEQ multiplex PCR was the method, and the copy in TCRdb shows in-frame clones only, minus some. There are about 330,000 clones in the sample; roughly 90% occur only once, and approximately 9.9% lies in the top ten. Sequencing was done on a sample of peripheral blood. These receptors originate from a man aged 25-40 years with COVID-19, enrolled during active disease.

The chain has TRBV4-2 and TRBJ2-4; D might be TRBD1 (6 bases). Looked up from germline, CDR1 is LGHNA and CDR2 is YNFKEQ. The CDR3 sequence is 15 residues long. Deletions cut 0 bases from V and 2 bases from J, with 8 bases between. CDR3 bases: TGTGCCAGCAGCCAAGATCAGGGGACCAAAAACATTCAGTACTTC. This codes for CASSQDQGTKNIQYF.

CDR3 in DNA: TGCGCCAGCAGCATCGCGGGAGTAGGGGAGCAGTACTTC. Protein sequence: CASSIAGVGEQYF. The chain employs TRBV4-3 and TRBJ2-7; 7 bases are a match to TRBD2. This CDR3 spans 13 amino acids. Germline CDR1 is LGHNA and CDR2 is YSLEER. V lost 5 bases, J lost 7 bases, and 8 bases stayed unmatched.

Concerning this clone: The same CDR3 also results from other DNA sequences found in this sample. The rearrangement uses TRBV9 and TRBJ2-2; D call uncertain. Germline V gene data show CDR1 as SGDLS and CDR2 as YYNGEE. The V end lost 0 bases, the J end lost 2 bases, and 5 bases lay between the germline ends. CDR3 length: 14 amino acids. The CDR3 DNA reads as TGTGCCAGCAGCGTAGCTAGTAACACCGGGGAGCTGTTTTTT. It is translated as CASSVASNTGELFF.

The rearrangement joins TRBV29-1 to TRBJ2-5, with a weak D call TRBD1 (6 bases). This CDR3 spans 14 amino acids. Trimming left V 4 bases short and J 5 bases short, with 17 bases between. Germline CDR1 and CDR2: SQVTM and ANQGSEA. The CDR3 coding sequence is TGCAGCGTTGGAACAGGGCAGCGTGGGGAGACCCAGTACTTC. It encodes CSVGTGQRGETQYF.

V gene TRBV5-1 combines with J gene TRBJ2-7, with a tentative D call TRBD1 (5 bases). The V gene lost 2 bases and the J gene lost 0 bases, with 9 bases spanning the gap. The CDR3 is 14 residues long. CDR1 is SGHRS and CDR2 is YFSETQ in the germline V gene. CDR3: CASSFSQGSYEQYF. The CDR3 region has the DNA TGCGCCAGCAGCTTTTCGCAGGGCTCCTACGAGCAGTACTTC.